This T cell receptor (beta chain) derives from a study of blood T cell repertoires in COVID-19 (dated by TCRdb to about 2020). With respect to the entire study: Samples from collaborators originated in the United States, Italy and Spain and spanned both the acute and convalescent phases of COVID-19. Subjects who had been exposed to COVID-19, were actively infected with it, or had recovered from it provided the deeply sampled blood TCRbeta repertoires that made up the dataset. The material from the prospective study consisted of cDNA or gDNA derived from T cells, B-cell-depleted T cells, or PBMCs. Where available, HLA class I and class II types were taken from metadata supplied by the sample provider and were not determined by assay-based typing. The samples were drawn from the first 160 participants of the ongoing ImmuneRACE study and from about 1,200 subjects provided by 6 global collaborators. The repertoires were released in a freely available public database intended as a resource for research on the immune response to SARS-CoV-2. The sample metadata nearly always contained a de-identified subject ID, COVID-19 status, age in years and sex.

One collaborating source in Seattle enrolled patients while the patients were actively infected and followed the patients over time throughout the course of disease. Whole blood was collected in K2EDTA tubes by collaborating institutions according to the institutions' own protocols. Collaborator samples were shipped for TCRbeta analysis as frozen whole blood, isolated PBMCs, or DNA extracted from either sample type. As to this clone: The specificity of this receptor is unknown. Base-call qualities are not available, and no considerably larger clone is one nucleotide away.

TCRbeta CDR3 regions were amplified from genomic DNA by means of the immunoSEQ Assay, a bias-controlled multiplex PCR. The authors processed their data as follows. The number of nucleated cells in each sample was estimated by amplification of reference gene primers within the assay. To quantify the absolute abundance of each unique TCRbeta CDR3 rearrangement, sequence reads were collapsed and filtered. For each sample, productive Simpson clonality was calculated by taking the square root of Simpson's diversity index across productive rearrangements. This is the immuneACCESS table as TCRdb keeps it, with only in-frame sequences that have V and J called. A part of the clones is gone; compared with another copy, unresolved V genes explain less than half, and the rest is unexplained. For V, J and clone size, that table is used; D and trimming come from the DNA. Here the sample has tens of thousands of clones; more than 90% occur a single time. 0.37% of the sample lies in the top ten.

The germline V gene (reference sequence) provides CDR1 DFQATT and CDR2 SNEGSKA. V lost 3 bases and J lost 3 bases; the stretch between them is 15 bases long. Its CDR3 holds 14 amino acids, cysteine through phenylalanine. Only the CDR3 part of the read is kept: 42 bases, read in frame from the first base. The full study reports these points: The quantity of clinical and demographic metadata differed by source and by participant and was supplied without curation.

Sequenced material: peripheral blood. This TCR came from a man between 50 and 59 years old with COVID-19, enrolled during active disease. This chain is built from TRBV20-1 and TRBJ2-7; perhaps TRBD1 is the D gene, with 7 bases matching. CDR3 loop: CSASIRGVGYEQYF. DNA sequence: TGCAGTGCTAGTATCAGGGGGGTAGGCTACGAGCAGTACTTC.